The clone carrying this T cell receptor beta chain was recorded many times. Its antigen is currently unknown. This sample was included in a study of T cells in Graves' hyperthyroidism and ophthalmopathy. Study overall: The blood sample was taken at first diagnosis, before treatment began. Study-level points and caveats: Ophthalmopathy got predicted by the model a median approximately 6.3 months before its onset. Blood shared most expanded thyroid clonotypes above 0.001.

Amplification of TCR beta CDR3 regions was performed using RNA transcripts as template. Researchers ran a first-round RT-PCR on the TCR CDR3 using the HTBI primer set. TCRdb re-analysed the multiplex PCR reads in MiXCR, keeping a single row per CDR3 protein. In the table there are about 480,000 distinct CDR3 sequences, approximately 15% of which are singletons. No progression to ophthalmopathy during 18 months of follow-up defined stable disease. Material: blood. This sequence originates from a woman aged 18 to 35 with Graves' hyperthyroidism.

CDR3 sequence (DNA): TGTGCCAGCAGGTTAAGACAGGAGGGCTATGGCTACACCTTC. Protein product: CASRLRQEGYGYTF. V is TRBV27 and J is TRBJ1-2; D may be TRBD1 (6 bases). V lost 6 bases and J 4 bases, leaving 15 bases between the germline ends. The CDR3 has 14 residues. Germline CDR1 is MNHEY and CDR2 is SMNVEV (reference sequence).